Below, 2 T cell receptor beta chains from the same sample are listed, as sequenced in a study of OX40 agonist ivuxolimab in advanced cancers. Using immunoSEQ multiplex PCR, the repertoire was profiled, and TCRdb retains in-frame clones only, with some absent. The sample contains about 34,000 clones, 83% of which appear only once. The specimen was CD4+ or CD8+ T cells sorted from blood, collected in a trial of the OX40 agonist ivuxolimab. Every receptor here comes from an adult with an advanced solid tumor such as melanoma, head and neck, liver or kidney cancer.

The chain employs TRBV7-6 and TRBJ2-7; 9 bases fit TRBD1. The V and J ends lost 3 bases and 5 bases, in that order; junction bases with no gene match: 8. Germline V lookup: CDR1 SGHVS, CDR2 FNYEAQ. The CDR3 is 15 amino acids. The DNA for the CDR3 is TGTGCCAGCAGCTTTGCGGGACAGGGCGCCCACGAGCAGTACTTC. Amino acids: CASSFAGQGAHEQYF.

V and J are TRBV6-5 and TRBJ2-1; D is perhaps TRBD2 (6 bases). This CDR3 is built from 15 residues. CDR1 is MNHEY and CDR2 is SVGAGI in the germline V gene. Trimming pared 2 bases from V and 5 bases from J, leaving 13 bases between. CDR3 loop: CASSYRDLQHNEQFF. CDR3 nucleotide sequence: TGTGCCAGCAGTTACCGGGACTTACAACACAATGAGCAGTTCTTC.